The 21 T cell receptor beta chains given below trace back to one sample, sequenced in a study of cytomegalovirus exposure and HLA in healthy donors. Researchers ran the PCR with 60 Vbeta and 13 Jbeta primers. The table came from immunoSEQ multiplex PCR; TCRdb's copy has only in-frame clones and leaves some out. The sample records some 150,000 clones, 55% to 80% being singletons. Sequenced input: PBMCs. The receptors here all came from a woman aged 55-69 years in good health and CMV-seropositive.

This chain links TRBV7-2 with TRBJ2-7; 13 positions agree with TRBD2. The CDR3 has 16 amino acids. V lost 2 bases, J lost 3 bases, and 4 bases stayed unmatched. Germline loops: CDR1 SGHTA, CDR2 FQGNSA. CDR3 in amino acids: CASSLRWTSGSYEQYF. As DNA, the CDR3 is TGTGCCAGCAGCTTACGGTGGACTAGCGGGAGCTACGAGCAGTACTTC.

V gene TRBV2 combines with J gene TRBJ1-2; no reliable D call. Trimming stripped 6 bases from V and 7 bases from J, with 15 bases between. The CDR3 has 13 amino acids. Germline lookup yields CDR1 SNHLY and CDR2 FYNNEI. This chain's CDR3 is CASRPSEVSGYTF. CDR3 bases: TGTGCCAGCAGACCTTCCGAGGTCAGTGGCTACACCTTC.

The V call is TRBV6-6, the J call TRBJ1-5; D remains ambiguous. Trimming took off 8 bases at V and 2 bases at J, with 13 bases between the two ends. The CDR3 extends over 14 amino acids. Germline CDR1 MNHNY, CDR2 SVGAGI (reference sequence). The CDR3 region is CASAYSLGNQPQHF. The CDR3 region has the DNA TGTGCCAGCGCTTATAGTTTGGGCAATCAGCCCCAGCATTTT.

The chain carries TRBV4-3 and TRBJ2-3, with 9 bases matching TRBD1. CDR3 length: 14 residues. Per the germline V gene, CDR1 is LGHNA and CDR2 is YSLEER. The trim removed 0 bases at V and 11 bases at J, leaving 6 bases unmatched. CDR3 loop: CASSQDSDRGRQYF. The CDR3, as DNA: TGCGCCAGCAGCCAAGACAGCGACAGGGGGAGGCAGTATTTT.

The chain carries TRBV15 and TRBJ2-5, with 9 bases identical to TRBD2. V gave up 1 base and J gave up 0 bases; unmatched junction bases: 15. CDR3 length: 20 amino acids. Germline CDR1 is LNHNV and CDR2 is YYDKDF (reference sequence). The DNA for the CDR3 is TGTGCCACCAGCAGAGGCCTTGTGGTGCGGGAGGGGCCGAACCAAGAGACCCAGTACTTC. Protein product: CATSRGLVVREGPNQETQYF.

This sequence joins TRBV19 and TRBJ1-6; D is possibly TRBD1 (5 bases). The CDR3 contains 15 residues. The V gene's germline CDR1 is LNHDA and CDR2 SQIVND (reference sequence). V was cut by 3 bases and J by 3 bases, with 9 bases left in between. The CDR3 DNA is TGTGCCAGTAGTATGGGGCGGATCTATAATTCACCCCTCCACTTT. Its protein product is CASSMGRIYNSPLHF.

This clone has a handful of counts. V and J are TRBV5-6 and TRBJ2-3; TRBD1 agrees at 8 bases. The CDR3 extends over 13 amino acids. Trimming removed 4 bases from V and 8 bases from J; junction bases left unmatched: 6. In germline, CDR1 is SGHDT, CDR2 YYEEEE. Here the CDR3 DNA reads TGTGCCAGCAGCCTGGCGGGACAGGTTACGCAGTATTTT. Translation: CASSLAGQVTQYF.

This clone was counted between two and nine times. This sequence joins TRBV7-2 and TRBJ2-1; 10 bases agree with TRBD1. J lost 5 bases, V lost 5 bases, and 9 bases had no gene match. Germline V gene lookup returns CDR1 SGHTA and CDR2 FQGNSA. The length of the CDR3 is 16 residues. This CDR3 reads CASSRTGTGVDNEQFF. In DNA, the CDR3 is TGTGCCAGCAGCCGAACCGGGACAGGGGTGGACAATGAGCAGTTCTTC.

The J gene is TRBJ2-3, the V gene TRBV10-3; 9 bases are shared with TRBD1. With V trimmed by 7 bases and J by 6 bases, 5 bases remained unmatched. Germline V lookup: CDR1 ENHRY, CDR2 SYGVKD. The CDR3 loop spans 13 amino acids. In DNA, the CDR3 is TGTGCCATCAACAGGGGGCTTACCGATACGCAGTATTTT. It translates to CAINRGLTDTQYF.

CDR3 residues: CASFASGLAKNIQYF. CDR3 DNA sequence: TGTGCCAGCTTCGCTAGCGGGCTAGCCAAAAACATTCAGTACTTC. J is TRBJ2-4 and V is TRBV28, with 8 bases that match TRBD2. Trimming took 8 bases from V and 0 from J; bases not matched to a gene: 6. Germline values: CDR1 MDHEN, CDR2 SYDVKM. The CDR3 totals 15 residues.

The chain uses TRBV10-1 and TRBJ2-1; 8 bases are a match to TRBD1. The CDR3 is 15 amino acids. The germline V gene encodes CDR1 WNHNN and CDR2 SYGVQD (reference sequence). With V trimmed by 3 bases and J by 4 bases, 5 bases remained unmatched. The CDR3 region has the DNA TGCGCCAGCAGTGATCAGGGGGCCCCTTACAATGAGCAGTTCTTC. Protein: CASSDQGAPYNEQFF.

This clone was detected a few times. The chain joins TRBV7-9 to TRBJ2-1; 13 nucleotides agree with TRBD2. Germline trimming cut 5 bases from V and 4 bases from J; bases unmatched to any gene: 11. Germline assignment: CDR1 SEHNR and CDR2 FQNEAQ (reference sequence). The CDR3 consists of 18 residues. CDR3: CASSPRTSGRAGYNEQFF. In DNA, the CDR3 is TGTGCCAGCAGCCCGAGGACTAGCGGGAGAGCTGGGTACAATGAGCAGTTCTTC.

V and J are TRBV28 and TRBJ1-6; D remains unclear. Germline CDR1 and CDR2: MDHEN and SYDVKM. The CDR3 consists of 15 residues. The V end lost 5 bases, the J end lost 5 bases, and 13 bases lay between the germline ends. CDR3 DNA: TGTGCCAGCAGTCATCCGGAGGGCCATAATTCACCCCTCCACTTT. Translating gives CASSHPEGHNSPLHF.

This chain links TRBV28 with TRBJ2-7; 9 nucleotides match TRBD2. This CDR3 is built from 13 residues. Germline CDR1 and CDR2: MDHEN and SYDVKM. V shed 7 bases, J shed 9 bases, and the junction held 10 bases outside the gene matches. The CDR3 region is CASTVAGEGVQYF. The CDR3 bases are TGTGCCAGCACCGTAGCGGGAGAGGGTGTGCAGTACTTC.

V gene TRBV5-4 combines with J gene TRBJ2-3; TRBD2 matches 8 bases. The CDR3 extends over 16 amino acids. Looked up from germline, CDR1 is SGHNT and CDR2 is YYREEE (reference sequence). Trimming removed 4 bases from V and 3 bases from J; junction bases left unmatched: 10. The CDR3 reads CASSAHYSGATDTQYF. CDR3 nucleotides: TGTGCCAGCAGCGCCCATTATAGCGGGGCAACAGATACGCAGTATTTT.

The chain has TRBV7-8 and TRBJ2-2; D is possibly TRBD1 (6 bases). Germline V gene data show CDR1 as SGHVS and CDR2 as FQNEAQ. Deletions cut 5 bases from V and 3 bases from J, with 10 bases between. The CDR3 runs to 14 residues. The CDR3 sequence is CASSIRTDTGELFF. In DNA form, the CDR3 reads TGTGCCAGCAGCATTAGGACAGACACCGGGGAGCTGTTTTTT. Full variable domain (missing parts from reference TRBV7-8 and TRBJ2-2): GAGVSQSPRYKVAKRGQDVALRCDPISGHVSLFWYQQALGQGPEFLTYFQNEAQLDKSGLPSDRFFAERPEGSVSTLKIQRTQQEDSAVYLCASSIRTDTGELFFGEGSRLTVL.

In its sample, this clone was seen a few times. This chain joins TRBV19 and TRBJ1-5, with D tentatively TRBD1 (6 bases). This CDR3 region has 15 residues. Trimming removed 5 bases from V and 1 base from J, with 12 bases in between. Germline CDR1 reads LNHDA; CDR2 reads SQIVND (reference sequence). In nucleotides, the CDR3 is TGTGCCAGTAGTTTCCCGGGACACAGCAATCAGCCCCAGCATTTT. Amino acids: CASSFPGHSNQPQHF.

The chain carries TRBV6-1 and TRBJ2-7, with a tentative D call TRBD1 (5 bases). Germline V gene sequence: CDR1 MNHNS, CDR2 SASEGT. Trimming left V 6 bases short and J 0 bases short, with 12 bases between. The CDR3 loop spans 14 amino acids. CDR3 sequence: CASSSGLVSYEQYF. The CDR3 DNA is TGTGCCAGCAGCTCAGGGTTGGTCTCCTACGAGCAGTACTTC.

This chain links TRBV30 with TRBJ2-7, with TRBD2 as a possible D gene (5 bases). The CDR3 runs 11 residues. Germline CDR1 GTSNPN, CDR2 SVGIG (reference sequence). V was cut by 1 base and J by 6 bases, with 7 bases left in between. The CDR3 is CAWSGGIEQYF. CDR3 coding DNA: TGTGCCTGGAGTGGAGGGATCGAGCAGTACTTC.

The sample holds a few counts of this clone. The rearrangement joins TRBV7-2 to TRBJ1-5; D perhaps matches TRBD1 (6 bases). Trimming removed 0 bases at V and 10 bases at J, with 16 bases between. Germline values: CDR1 SGHTA, CDR2 FQGNSA. CDR3 length: 15 residues. CDR3 sequence: CASSLARQAGGPQHF. CDR3 coding DNA: TGTGCCAGCAGCTTAGCGCGACAGGCGGGTGGACCCCAGCATTTT.

V usage is TRBV6-5 and J usage is TRBJ1-4; weak D call: TRBD1 (5 bases). CDR1 is MNHEY, CDR2 SVGAGI, per germline. This CDR3 comprises 13 residues. V dropped 5 bases and J dropped 6 bases, with 10 bases sitting between them. The chain's CDR3 is CASSPPGHEKLFF. The CDR3 region has the DNA TGTGCCAGCAGTCCTCCAGGGCATGAAAAACTGTTTTTT.